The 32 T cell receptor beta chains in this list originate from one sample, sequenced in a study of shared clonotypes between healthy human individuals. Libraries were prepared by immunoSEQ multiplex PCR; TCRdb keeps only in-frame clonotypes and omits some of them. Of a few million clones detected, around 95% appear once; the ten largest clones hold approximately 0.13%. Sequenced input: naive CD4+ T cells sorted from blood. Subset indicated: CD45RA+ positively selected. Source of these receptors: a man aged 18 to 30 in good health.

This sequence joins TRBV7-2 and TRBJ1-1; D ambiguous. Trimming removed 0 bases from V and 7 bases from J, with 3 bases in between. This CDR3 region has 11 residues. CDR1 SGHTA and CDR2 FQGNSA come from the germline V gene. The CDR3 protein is CASSLAVEAFF. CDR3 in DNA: TGTGCCAGCAGCTTAGCGGTTGAAGCTTTCTTT. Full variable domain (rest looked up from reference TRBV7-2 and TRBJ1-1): GAGVSQSPSNKVTEKGKDVELRCDPISGHTALYWYRQSLGQGLEFLIYFQGNSAPDKSGLPSDRFSAERTGGSVSTLTIQRTQQEDSAVYLCASSLAVEAFFGQGTRLTVV.

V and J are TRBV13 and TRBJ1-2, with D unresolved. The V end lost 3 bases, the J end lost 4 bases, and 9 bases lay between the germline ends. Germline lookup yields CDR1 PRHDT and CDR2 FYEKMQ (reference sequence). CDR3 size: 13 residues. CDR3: CASSFLSLYGYTF. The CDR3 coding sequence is TGTGCCAGCAGCTTTCTTTCGCTCTATGGCTACACCTTC. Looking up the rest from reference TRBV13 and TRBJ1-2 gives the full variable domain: AAGVIQSPRHLIKEKRETATLKCYPIPRHDTVYWYQQGPGQDPQFLISFYEKMQSDKGSIPDRFSAQQFSDYHSELNMSSLELGDSALYFCASSFLSLYGYTFGSGTRLTVV.

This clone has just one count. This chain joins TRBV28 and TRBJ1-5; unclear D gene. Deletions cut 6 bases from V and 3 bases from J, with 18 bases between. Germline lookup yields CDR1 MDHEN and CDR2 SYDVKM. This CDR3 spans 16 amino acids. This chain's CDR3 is CASSSSGDFANQPQHF. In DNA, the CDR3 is TGTGCCAGCAGCTCGTCAGGCGATTTTGCCAATCAGCCCCAGCATTTT.

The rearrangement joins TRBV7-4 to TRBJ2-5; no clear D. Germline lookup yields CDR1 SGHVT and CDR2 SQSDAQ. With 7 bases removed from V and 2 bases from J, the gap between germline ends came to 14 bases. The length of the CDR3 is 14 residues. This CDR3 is CASKGYTLQETQYF. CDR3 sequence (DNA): TGTGCCAGCAAGGGCTACACGTTACAAGAGACCCAGTACTTC.

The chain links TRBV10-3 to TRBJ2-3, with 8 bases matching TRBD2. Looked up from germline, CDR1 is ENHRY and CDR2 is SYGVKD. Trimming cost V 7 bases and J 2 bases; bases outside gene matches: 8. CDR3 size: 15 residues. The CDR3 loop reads CAIKGTSGFTDTQYF. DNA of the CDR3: TGTGCCATCAAAGGAACTAGCGGATTCACAGATACGCAGTATTTT.

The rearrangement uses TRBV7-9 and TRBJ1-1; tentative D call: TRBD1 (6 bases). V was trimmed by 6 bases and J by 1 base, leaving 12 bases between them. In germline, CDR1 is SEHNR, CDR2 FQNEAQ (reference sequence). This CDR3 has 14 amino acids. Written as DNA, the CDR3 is TGTGCCAGCAGTGCACAGGGCTCGAACACTGAAGCTTTCTTT. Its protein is CASSAQGSNTEAFF. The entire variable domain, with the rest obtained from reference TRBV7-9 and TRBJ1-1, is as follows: DTGVSQNPRHKITKRGQNVTFRCDPISEHNRLYWYRQTLGQGPEFLTYFQNEAQLEKSRLLSDRFSAERPKGSFSTLEIQRTEQGDSAMYLCASSAQGSNTEAFFGQGTRLTVV.

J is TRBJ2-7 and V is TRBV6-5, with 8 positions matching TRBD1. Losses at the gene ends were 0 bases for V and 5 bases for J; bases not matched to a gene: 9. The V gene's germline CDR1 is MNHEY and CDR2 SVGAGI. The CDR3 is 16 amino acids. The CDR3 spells CASSYSLQGAWDEQYF. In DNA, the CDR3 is TGTGCCAGCAGTTACTCGTTGCAGGGGGCTTGGGACGAGCAGTACTTC.

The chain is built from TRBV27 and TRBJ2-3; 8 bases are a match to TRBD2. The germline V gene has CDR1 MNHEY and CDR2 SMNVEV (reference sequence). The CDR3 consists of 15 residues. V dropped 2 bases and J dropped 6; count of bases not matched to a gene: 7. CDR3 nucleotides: TGTGCCAGCAGTTTAACGACTAGCGATGTGGATACGCAGTATTTT. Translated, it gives CASSLTTSDVDTQYF.

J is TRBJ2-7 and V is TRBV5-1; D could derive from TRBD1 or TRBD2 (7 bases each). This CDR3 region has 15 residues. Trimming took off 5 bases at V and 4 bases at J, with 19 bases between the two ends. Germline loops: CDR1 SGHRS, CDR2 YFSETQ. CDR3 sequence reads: CASSWAGDSLYEQYF. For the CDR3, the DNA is TGCGCCAGCAGTTGGGCGGGGGACAGCCTGTACGAGCAGTACTTC.

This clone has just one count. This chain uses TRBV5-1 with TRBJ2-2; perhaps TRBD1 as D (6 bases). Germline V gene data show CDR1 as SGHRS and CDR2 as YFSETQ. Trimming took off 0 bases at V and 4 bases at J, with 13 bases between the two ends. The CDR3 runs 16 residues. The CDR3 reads CASSLELGAGTGELFF. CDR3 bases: TGCGCCAGCAGCTTGGAGTTGGGGGCAGGCACCGGGGAGCTGTTTTTT.

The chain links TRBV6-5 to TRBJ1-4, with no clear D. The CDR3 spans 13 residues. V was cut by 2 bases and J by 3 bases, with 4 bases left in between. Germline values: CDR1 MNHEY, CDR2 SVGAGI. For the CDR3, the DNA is TGTGCCAGCAGTTACCTGGCTAATGAAAAACTGTTTTTT. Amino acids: CASSYLANEKLFF.

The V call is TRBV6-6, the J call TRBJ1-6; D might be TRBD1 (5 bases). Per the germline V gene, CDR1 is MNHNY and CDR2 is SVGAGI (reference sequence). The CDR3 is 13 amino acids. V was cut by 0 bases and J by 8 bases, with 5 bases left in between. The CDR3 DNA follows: TGTGCCAGCAGTTACTCGACAGATTCACCCCTCCACTTT. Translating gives CASSYSTDSPLHF.

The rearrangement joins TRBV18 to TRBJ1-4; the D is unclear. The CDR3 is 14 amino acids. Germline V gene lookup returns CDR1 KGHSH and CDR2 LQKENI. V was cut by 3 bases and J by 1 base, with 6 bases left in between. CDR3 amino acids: CASSPVKTNEKLFF. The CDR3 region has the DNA TGTGCCAGCTCACCGGTAAAAACTAATGAAAAACTGTTTTTT.

The CDR3 sequence: CASSHSFGLTYEQYF. The DNA for the CDR3 is TGTGCCAGCAGTCATAGCTTCGGTTTAACCTACGAGCAGTACTTC. This chain uses TRBV27 with TRBJ2-7; D not resolved. V lost 5 bases, J lost 2 bases, and 16 bases lay in between. Per the germline V gene, CDR1 is MNHEY and CDR2 is SMNVEV (reference sequence). The CDR3 has 15 residues.

CDR3 sequence (DNA): TGTGCCAGCAGTGCGTATGGGGGGGCCTACGAGCAGTACTTC. Its protein product is CASSAYGGAYEQYF. The rearrangement joins TRBV27 to TRBJ2-7, with TRBD2 matching 7 bases. This CDR3 comprises 14 residues. The ends lost 5 bases at V and 2 bases at J; junction bases unmatched: 6. Per germline, CDR1 MNHEY and CDR2 SMNVEV (reference sequence).

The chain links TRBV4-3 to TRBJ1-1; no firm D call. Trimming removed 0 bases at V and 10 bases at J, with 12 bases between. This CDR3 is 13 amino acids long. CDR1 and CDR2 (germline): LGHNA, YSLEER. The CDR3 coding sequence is TGCGCCAGCAGCCAAGATTGGGCGATGGGAGCTTTCTTT. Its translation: CASSQDWAMGAFF.

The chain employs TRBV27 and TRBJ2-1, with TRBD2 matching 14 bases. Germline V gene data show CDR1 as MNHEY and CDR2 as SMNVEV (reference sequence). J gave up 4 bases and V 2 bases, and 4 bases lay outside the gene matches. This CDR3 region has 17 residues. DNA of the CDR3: TGTGCCAGCAGTTTAGGCTGGACTAGCGGGAGGTACAATGAGCAGTTCTTC. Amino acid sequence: CASSLGWTSGRYNEQFF.

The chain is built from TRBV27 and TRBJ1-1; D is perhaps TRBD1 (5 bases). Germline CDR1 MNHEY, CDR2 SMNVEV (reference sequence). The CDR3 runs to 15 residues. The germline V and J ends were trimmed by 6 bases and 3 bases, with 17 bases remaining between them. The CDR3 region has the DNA TGTGCCAGCAGACCTTATACCCAGGGACACACTGAAGCTTTCTTT. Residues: CASRPYTQGHTEAFF.

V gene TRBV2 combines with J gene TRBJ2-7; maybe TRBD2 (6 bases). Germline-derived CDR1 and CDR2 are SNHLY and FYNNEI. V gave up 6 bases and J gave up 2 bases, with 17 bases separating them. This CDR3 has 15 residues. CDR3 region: CASSLETGLTYEQYF. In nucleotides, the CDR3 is TGTGCCAGCAGCCTTGAGACGGGACTCACCTACGAGCAGTACTTC.

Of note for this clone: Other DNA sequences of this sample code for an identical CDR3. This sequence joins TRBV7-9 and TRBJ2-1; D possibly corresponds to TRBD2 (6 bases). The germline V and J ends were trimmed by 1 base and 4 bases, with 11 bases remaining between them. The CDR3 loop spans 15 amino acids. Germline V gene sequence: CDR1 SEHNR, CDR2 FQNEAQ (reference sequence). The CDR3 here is CASSLGSGGYNEQFF. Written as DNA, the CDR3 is TGTGCCAGCAGCTTAGGTAGCGGAGGGTACAATGAGCAGTTCTTC.

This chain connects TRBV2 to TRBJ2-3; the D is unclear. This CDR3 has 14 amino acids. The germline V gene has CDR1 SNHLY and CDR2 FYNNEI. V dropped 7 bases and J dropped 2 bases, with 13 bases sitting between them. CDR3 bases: TGTGCCAGCAATATTGGGGAACTCACAGATACGCAGTATTTT. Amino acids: CASNIGELTDTQYF.

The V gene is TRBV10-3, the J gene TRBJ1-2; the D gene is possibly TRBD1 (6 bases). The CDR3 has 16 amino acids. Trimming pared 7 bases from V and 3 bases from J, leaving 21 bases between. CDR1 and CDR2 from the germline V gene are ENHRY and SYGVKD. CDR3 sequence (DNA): TGTGCCATCACCGTTGGCGGGGGGCTAGGCGACTATGGCTACACCTTC. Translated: CAITVGGGLGDYGYTF.

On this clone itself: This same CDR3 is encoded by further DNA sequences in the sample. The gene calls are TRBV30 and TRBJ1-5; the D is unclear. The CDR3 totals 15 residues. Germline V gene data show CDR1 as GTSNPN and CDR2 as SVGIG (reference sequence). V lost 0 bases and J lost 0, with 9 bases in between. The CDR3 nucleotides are TGTGCCTGGAGTGTACGAGGGAATAGCAATCAGCCCCAGCATTTT. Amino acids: CAWSVRGNSNQPQHF.

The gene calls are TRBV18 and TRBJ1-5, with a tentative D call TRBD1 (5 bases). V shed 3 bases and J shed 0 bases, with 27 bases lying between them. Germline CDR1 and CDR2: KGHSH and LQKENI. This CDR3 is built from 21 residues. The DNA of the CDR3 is TGTGCCAGCTCACCCGACCAGCCTCGGGCAGGGATTGTCCCTAGCAATCAGCCCCAGCATTTT. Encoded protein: CASSPDQPRAGIVPSNQPQHF.

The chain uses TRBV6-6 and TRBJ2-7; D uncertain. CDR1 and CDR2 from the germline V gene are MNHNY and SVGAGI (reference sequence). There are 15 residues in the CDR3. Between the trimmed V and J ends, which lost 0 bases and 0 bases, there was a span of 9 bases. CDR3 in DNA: TGTGCCAGCAGTTACTCGGGTCTAAGCTCCTACGAGCAGTACTTC. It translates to CASSYSGLSSYEQYF.

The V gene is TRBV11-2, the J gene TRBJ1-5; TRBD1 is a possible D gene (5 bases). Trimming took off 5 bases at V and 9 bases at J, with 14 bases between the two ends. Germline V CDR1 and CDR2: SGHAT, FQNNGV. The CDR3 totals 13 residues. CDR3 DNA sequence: TGTGCCAGCAGCCCGGGGGGGTTTTGGCCCCAGCATTTT. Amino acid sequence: CASSPGGFWPQHF. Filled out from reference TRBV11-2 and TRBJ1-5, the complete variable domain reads EAGVAQSPRYKIIEKRQSVAFWCNPISGHATLYWYQQILGQGPKLLIQFQNNGVVDDSQLPKDRFSAERLKGVDSTLKIQPAKLEDSAVYLCASSPGGFWPQHFGDGTRLSIL.

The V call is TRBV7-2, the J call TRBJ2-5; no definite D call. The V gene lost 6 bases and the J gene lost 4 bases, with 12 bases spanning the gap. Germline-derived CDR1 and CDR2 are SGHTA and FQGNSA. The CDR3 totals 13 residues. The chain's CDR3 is CASRLPSSETQYF. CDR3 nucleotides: TGTGCCAGCAGACTGCCCTCCTCAGAGACCCAGTACTTC.

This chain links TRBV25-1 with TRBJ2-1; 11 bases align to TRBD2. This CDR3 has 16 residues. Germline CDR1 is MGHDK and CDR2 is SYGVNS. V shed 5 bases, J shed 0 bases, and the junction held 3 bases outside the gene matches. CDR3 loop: CASSPTSGGSYNEQFF. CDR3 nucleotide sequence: TGTGCCAGCAGTCCTACTAGCGGGGGCTCCTACAATGAGCAGTTCTTC.

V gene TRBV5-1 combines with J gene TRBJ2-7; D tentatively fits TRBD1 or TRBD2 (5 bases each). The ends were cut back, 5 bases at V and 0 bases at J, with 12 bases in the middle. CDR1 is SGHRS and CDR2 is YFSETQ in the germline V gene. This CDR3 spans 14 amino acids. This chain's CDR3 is CASRQGEGSYEQYF. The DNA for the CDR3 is TGCGCCAGCAGGCAGGGAGAAGGCTCCTACGAGCAGTACTTC.

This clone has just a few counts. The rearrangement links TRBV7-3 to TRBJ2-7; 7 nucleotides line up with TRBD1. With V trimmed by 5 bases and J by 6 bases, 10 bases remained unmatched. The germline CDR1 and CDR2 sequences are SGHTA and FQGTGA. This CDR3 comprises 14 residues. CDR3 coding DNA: TGTGCCAGCAGCGCCTGGACAGGCCCATCCGAGCAGTACTTC. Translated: CASSAWTGPSEQYF.

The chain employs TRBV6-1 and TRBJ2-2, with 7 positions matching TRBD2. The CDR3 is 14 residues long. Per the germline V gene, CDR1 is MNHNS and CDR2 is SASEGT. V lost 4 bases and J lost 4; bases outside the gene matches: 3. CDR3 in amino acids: CASSAAGVTGELFF. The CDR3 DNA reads TGTGCCAGCAGTGCCGCGGGGGTCACCGGGGAGCTGTTTTTT.

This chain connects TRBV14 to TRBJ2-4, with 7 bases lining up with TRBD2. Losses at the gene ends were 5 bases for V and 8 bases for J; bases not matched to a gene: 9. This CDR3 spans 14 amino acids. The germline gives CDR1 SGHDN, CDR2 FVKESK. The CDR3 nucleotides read TGTGCCAGCAGCAAGCACCTGGGAGGGGACATTCAGTACTTC. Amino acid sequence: CASSKHLGGDIQYF.